This section outlines one T cell receptor beta chain sequence together with its context. 5' RACE with UMI labels generated the TRB cDNA libraries. TCRdb reprocessed the 5' RACE reads; each CDR3 protein has one entry and no DNA is given. This table lists 50,000 to 75,000 distinct CDR3 sequences. The data derive from a study of CXCR3-negative and CXCR3-positive naive CD8 T cells. Material for sequencing was naive CXCR3- CD8+ T cells from blood. Subset defined: CD45RO-CCR7+CD27+CD95- naive CD8+ T cells lacking CXCR3 (TNR3-). The TCR was taken from a human donor in good health. Some clones in this sample may be carry-over from other donors' samples.

CDR3: CASSSLVGTGEQYF. The chain links TRBV12-3 or TRBV12-4 to TRBJ2-7; TCRdb proposes TRBD1, but this gene call is untestable without DNA. The CDR3 sequence is 14 residues long.